These 16 T cell receptor beta chains were all obtained from the same sample, sequenced in a study of T cell responses to AZD1222 COVID-19 vaccine. Data came from immunoSEQ multiplex PCR; TCRdb stores just in-frame clones and leaves some out. The sample consists of 90,000 to 150,000 clones, around nine tenths of them appearing once. The sample consisted of peripheral blood, taken on day 0 of AZD1222 vaccination. The receptors were gathered from an adult in good health.

J is TRBJ1-1 and V is TRBV2, with TRBD1 as a possible D gene (6 bases). CDR1 SNHLY and CDR2 FYNNEI come from the germline V gene. Trimming took 4 bases from V and 5 from J, leaving 14 bases between them. The CDR3 is made up of 14 amino acids. In DNA, the CDR3 is TGTGCCAGCAGTGTCAACAGGGCGTGGACTGAAGCTTTCTTT. Protein: CASSVNRAWTEAFF.

The chain is built from TRBV18 and TRBJ2-1; 13 bases map to TRBD2. Trimming removed 3 bases from V and 5 bases from J; junction bases left unmatched: 10. The CDR3 runs to 18 residues. Germline V gives CDR1 KGHSH, CDR2 LQKENI. The CDR3 DNA follows: TGTGCCAGCTCACCCTTGGAACTAGCGGGAGGGCCCCACAATGAGCAGTTCTTC. Translating it yields CASSPLELAGGPHNEQFF.

CDR3 DNA sequence: TGTGCCATCAGCCCCGGGACTAGTTACGAGCAGTACTTC. Amino acid sequence: CAISPGTSYEQYF. The chain links TRBV10-3 to TRBJ2-7; TRBD2 matches 8 bases. CDR1 is ENHRY, CDR2 SYGVKD, per germline. CDR3 length equals 13 residues. V gave up 6 bases and J gave up 4 bases; unmatched junction bases: 5.

The chain joins TRBV15 to TRBJ1-1; the D is unclear. The CDR3 covers 15 residues. Germline CDR1 and CDR2: LNHNV and YYDKDF (reference sequence). V gave up 5 bases and J gave up 0 bases, with 13 bases separating them. CDR3: CATSPRSIMNTEAFF. As DNA, the CDR3 is TGTGCCACCAGCCCGAGAAGCATCATGAACACTGAAGCTTTCTTT.

The rearrangement uses TRBV28 and TRBJ2-7; D is possibly TRBD2 (7 bases). Trimming shortened V by 5 bases and J by 9 bases, and 29 bases separated the two germline ends. Germline CDR1 reads MDHEN; CDR2 reads SYDVKM. The CDR3 runs to 17 residues. CDR3 loop: CASSPPGSGGGGRAQYF. The CDR3 region has the DNA TGTGCCAGCAGTCCCCCGGGGTCGGGGGGAGGGGGGCGTGCGCAGTACTTC.

The V and J genes are TRBV7-9 and TRBJ1-4; D not resolved. Germline loops: CDR1 SEHNR, CDR2 FQNEAQ (reference sequence). Trimming removed 6 bases from V and 8 bases from J, with 13 bases in between. This CDR3 region has 13 residues. The CDR3 sequence: CASRNSQGEKLFF. CDR3 coding DNA: TGTGCCAGCAGGAATTCGCAAGGCGAAAAACTGTTTTTT.

The V and J genes are TRBV28 and TRBJ1-2; a possible D gene is TRBD1 (5 bases). The CDR3 runs 16 residues. V was shortened by 3 bases and J by 6 bases, with 20 bases between the two germline ends. Germline-derived CDR1 and CDR2 are MDHEN and SYDVKM. The CDR3 DNA is TGTGCCAGCAGTTTCCAGGGTTCCCCACTGGGGGATGGCTACACCTTC. Translating gives CASSFQGSPLGDGYTF.

The rearrangement links TRBV25-1 to TRBJ2-7; 14 bases fit TRBD2. V lost 6 bases, J lost 6 bases, and 7 bases stayed unmatched. CDR1 and CDR2 from the germline V gene are MGHDK and SYGVNS. The CDR3 covers 15 residues. CDR3 amino acids: CASSRLAGGAGEQYF. The CDR3 DNA reads as TGTGCCAGCAGCAGACTAGCGGGAGGGGCAGGCGAGCAGTACTTC.

The V gene is TRBV28, the J gene TRBJ2-5, with a tentative D call TRBD2 (5 bases). Germline values: CDR1 MDHEN, CDR2 SYDVKM. The V end lost 5 bases, the J end lost 3 bases, and 16 bases lay between the germline ends. This CDR3 comprises 15 residues. This chain's CDR3 is CASSLRRAAKETQYF. The DNA of the CDR3 is TGTGCCAGCAGTCTACGGCGGGCAGCGAAAGAGACCCAGTACTTC.

The V call is TRBV11-2, the J call TRBJ2-7; no clear D. Between the trimmed V and J ends, which lost 0 bases and 4 bases, there was a span of 19 bases. This CDR3 contains 17 residues. In germline, CDR1 is SGHAT, CDR2 FQNNGV. CDR3 sequence (DNA): TGTGCCAGCAGCTTAGATCCCGGTTCAGGTCCTGGGTACGAGCAGTACTTC. Translating it yields CASSLDPGSGPGYEQYF.

The gene calls are TRBV5-1 and TRBJ2-5; D not certain. Germline lookup yields CDR1 SGHRS and CDR2 YFSETQ. The CDR3 is 13 amino acids. V was clipped by 0 bases and J by 5 bases, with 8 bases between them. This CDR3 reads CASSLGAWETQYF. CDR3 bases: TGCGCCAGCAGCTTGGGGGCGTGGGAGACCCAGTACTTC.

The J gene is TRBJ2-2, the V gene TRBV9; the D is unclear. The CDR3 has 13 amino acids. Per the germline V gene, CDR1 is SGDLS and CDR2 is YYNGEE. The V gene lost 2 bases and the J gene lost 7 bases, with 9 bases spanning the gap. For the CDR3, the DNA is TGTGCCAGCAGCGTCAAGATAGTCGGGGAGCTGTTTTTT. This sequence encodes CASSVKIVGELFF.

The CDR3 bases are TGTGCCAGTAGCAAGCGGGACGTACGCACAGATACGCAGTATTTT. Residues: CASSKRDVRTDTQYF. The chain combines TRBV19 with TRBJ2-3; TRBD2 agrees at 7 bases. The CDR3 runs 15 residues. Trimming took 6 bases from V and 1 from J; bases not matched to a gene: 7. Looked up from germline, CDR1 is LNHDA and CDR2 is SQIVND (reference sequence).

This rearrangement joins TRBV2 to TRBJ1-2; no firm D call. Deletions cut 0 bases from V and 2 bases from J, with 10 bases between. This CDR3 has 15 amino acids. CDR1 SNHLY and CDR2 FYNNEI come from the germline V gene. The DNA of the CDR3 is TGTGCCAGCAGTGAAGCCTGGCCAGACAACTATGGCTACACCTTC. This translates into CASSEAWPDNYGYTF.

The V call is TRBV12-2, the J call TRBJ1-2. TRBV12-2 is recorded as a pseudogene. The CDR3 runs to 18 residues. The CDR3 protein is CASRLAQGSPGANYGYTF. The CDR3 DNA is TGTGCAAGTCGCTTAGCCCAGGGCAGCCCGGGAGCTAACTATGGCTACACCTTC.

In DNA form, the CDR3 reads TGTGCCAGCAGCTTGGGGACAGGGCGTGCCGAGCAGTACTTC. Amino acids: CASSLGTGRAEQYF. V usage is TRBV7-8 and J usage is TRBJ2-7; 9 bases fit TRBD1. CDR1 and CDR2 (germline): SGHVS, FQNEAQ. With V trimmed by 3 bases and J by 6 bases, 6 bases remained unmatched. This CDR3 contains 14 residues.